The T cell receptor beta chain described here comes from a study of shared clonotypes between healthy human individuals. Positively selected for CCR7, the CD45RO-negative cells used as naive CD8 cells excluded terminally differentiated effector memory CD45RA+ cells. Measured with immunoSEQ multiplex PCR; TCRdb has only the in-frame clones, and not every one. The table has millions of clones, approximately 95% seen once. This clone was detected once. The CDR3 extends over 15 amino acids. Germline CDR1 is PRHDT and CDR2 is FYEKMQ (reference sequence). With V trimmed by 5 bases and J by 5 bases, 9 bases remained unmatched.

This chain links TRBV13 with TRBJ1-1, with 9 positions matching TRBD1. The sample consisted of naive CD8+ T cells sorted from blood. This TCR derives from a man between 18 and 35 years old in good health. CDR3: CASSPQTGGGTEAFF. Here the CDR3 DNA reads TGTGCCAGCAGCCCACAGACAGGGGGTGGGACTGAAGCTTTCTTT.